The 24 T cell receptor beta chains reported below all come from one sample, sequenced in a study of T cells after yellow fever vaccination. One entry per CDR3 protein results from TCRdb running MiXCR on the 5' RACE reads. This table has 150,000 to 200,000 distinct CDR3 sequences, approximately 11% appearing once. The material was CD8+ T cells sorted from PBMCs, obtained 15 days after the yellow fever booster vaccination. The receptors come from a young man who received the YFV17D yellow fever vaccine.

This clonotype was seen only a few times. V and J are TRBV6-2 or TRBV6-3 and TRBJ2-5; 10 nucleotides match TRBD2. CDR3 length equals 17 residues. Germline loops: CDR1 MNHEY, CDR2 SVGEGT. V gave up 2 bases and J gave up 4 bases; unmatched junction bases: 10. CDR3 sequence: CASSYPRPGLARETQYF. CDR3 sequence (DNA): TGTGCCAGCAGTTACCCTAGACCGGGACTAGCGAGAGAGACCCAGTACTTC.

The chain links TRBV7-9 to TRBJ1-6; 9 positions agree with TRBD1. In germline, CDR1 is SEHNR, CDR2 FQNEAQ (reference sequence). The CDR3 extends over 19 amino acids. The V gene end was trimmed by 5 bases and the J gene end by 9 bases; junction bases not matched to a gene: 20. The CDR3 sequence: CASSARQGGASGDSSPLHF. As DNA, the CDR3 is TGTGCCAGCAGCGCCCGACAGGGGGGCGCTTCCGGGGACAGTTCACCCCTCCACTTT.

In its sample, this clonotype was seen many times. The chain joins TRBV10-3 to TRBJ2-5, with D tentatively TRBD2 (6 bases). The CDR3 has 14 residues. Germline values: CDR1 ENHRY, CDR2 SYGVKD. V gave up 8 bases and J gave up 1 base, with 14 bases separating them. The DNA of the CDR3 is TGTGCCATCGGCGGGGCGGACCGCCAAGAGACCCAGTACTTC. Protein: CAIGGADRQETQYF.

This clonotype has a handful of counts. This sequence joins TRBV21-1 and TRBJ1-1; the table's D call TRBD1 went unverified against the DNA. TRBV21-1 has pseudogene status. The CDR3 is 15 amino acids. The CDR3 spells CASSKPPGLRTEAFF. CDR3 sequence (DNA): TGTGCCAGCAGCAAACCCCCAGGGTTGCGCACTGAAGCTTTCTTT.

The chain combines TRBV6-6 with TRBJ2-7; 8 bases are shared with TRBD1. Trimming cost V 2 bases and J 4 bases; bases outside gene matches: 4. The germline V gene has CDR1 MNHNY and CDR2 SVGAGI (reference sequence). The length of the CDR3 is 14 residues. CDR3 region: CASSYAQGAYEQYV. The CDR3 DNA reads as TGTGCCAGCAGTTACGCCCAGGGGGCATACGAGCAGTACGTC.

V and J are TRBV4-2 and TRBJ2-5; D is unresolved. The CDR3 covers 14 residues. V lost 0 bases and J lost 1, with 6 bases in between. The germline V gene has CDR1 LGHNA and CDR2 YNFKEQ. The CDR3, as DNA: TGTGCCAGCAGCCAAGAAGGGCTCCAAGAGACCCAGTACTTC. Its translation: CASSQEGLQETQYF.

This rearrangement joins TRBV29-1 to TRBJ2-5; D call uncertain. V was pared by 3 bases and J by 1 base, with 12 bases between. This CDR3 is built from 14 residues. In germline, CDR1 is SQVTM, CDR2 ANQGSEA. The CDR3 is CSVEQAQLQETQYF. The DNA of the CDR3 is TGCAGCGTTGAGCAGGCCCAACTCCAAGAGACCCAGTACTTC. The complete variable domain, with remaining parts taken from reference TRBV29-1 and TRBJ2-5, reads SAVISQKPSRDICQRGTSLTIQCQVDSQVTMMFWYRQQPGQSLTLIATANQGSEATYESGFVIDKFPISRPNLTFSTLTVSNMSPEDSSIYLCSVEQAQLQETQYFGPGTRLLVL.

The chain combines TRBV4-1 with TRBJ2-5; no clear D gene. V lost 6 bases and J lost 1, with 9 bases in between. The CDR3 spans 13 residues. Germline-derived CDR1 and CDR2 are MGHRA and YSYEKL. As DNA, the CDR3 is TGCGCCAGCAGGCGCCCAGGCCAAGAGACCCAGTACTTC. Protein: CASRRPGQETQYF.

This clonotype was counted between two and nine times. The chain carries TRBV4-1 and TRBJ1-5; D is perhaps TRBD1 (6 bases). The CDR3 consists of 16 residues. Germline assignment: CDR1 MGHRA and CDR2 YSYEKL. V lost 0 bases and J 5 bases, leaving 14 bases between the germline ends. The DNA of the CDR3 is TGCGCCAGCAGCCAAGAGTTTGGACAGATTCATCAGCCCCAGCATTTT. Protein: CASSQEFGQIHQPQHF.

This clonotype has a count of ten or more. The chain has TRBV10-3 and TRBJ2-3; 8 bases are a match to TRBD2. The CDR3 has 16 residues. Trimming removed 0 bases from V and 1 base from J; junction bases left unmatched: 3. Per germline, CDR1 ENHRY and CDR2 SYGVKD. In DNA, the CDR3 is TGTGCCATCAGTGAGTCTGGCGGGGGGCGCACAGATACGCAGTATTTT. Its translation: CAISESGGGRTDTQYF.

This clonotype appeared a few times. The V and J genes are TRBV27 and TRBJ2-2; D tentatively reads TRBD1 or TRBD2 (6 bases each). From germline, CDR1 is MNHEY and CDR2 SMNVEV (reference sequence). The CDR3 is made up of 13 amino acids. Trimming removed 6 bases at V and 6 bases at J, with 11 bases between. CDR3 in DNA: TGTGCCAGCAGGTTGGGGGGCTCCGGGGAGCTGTTTTTT. It encodes CASRLGGSGELFF.

This clonotype was found a few times. This chain joins TRBV14 and TRBJ2-7; D call uncertain. This CDR3 spans 14 amino acids. Trimming shortened V by 1 base and J by 2 bases, and 9 bases separated the two germline ends. CDR1 is SGHDN, CDR2 FVKESK, per germline. The CDR3 DNA sequence: TGTGCCAGCAGCCAAGCTGGCAGGCCCTACGAGCAGTACGTC. As protein: CASSQAGRPYEQYV.

This clonotype was observed a handful of times. The chain is built from TRBV29-1 and TRBJ2-3; D perhaps matches TRBD2 (6 bases). CDR3 length: 13 amino acids. Germline values: CDR1 SQVTM, CDR2 ANQGSEA. Trimming stripped 4 bases from V and 6 bases from J, with 14 bases between. CDR3 sequence (DNA): TGCAGCGTTGTCAGCACGGCGGGGGATACGCAGTATTTT. It is translated as CSVVSTAGDTQYF.

This clonotype has only a few counts. CDR3 in DNA: TGCGCCAGCAGCCTGAGACTAGCGGGGTCCGGGGAGCTGTTTTTT. Its translation is CASSLRLAGSGELFF. J is TRBJ2-2 and V is TRBV4-3, with 11 positions matching TRBD2. CDR1 and CDR2 (germline): LGHNA, YSLEER. V was pared by 4 bases and J by 6 bases, with 4 bases of the junction left unmatched. This CDR3 region has 15 residues.

This clonotype was counted a few times. The chain recombines TRBV5-1 with TRBJ2-3; D is perhaps TRBD2 (6 bases). Trimming took off 0 bases at V and 0 bases at J, with 11 bases between the two ends. The CDR3 length is 16 residues. CDR1 and CDR2 from the germline V gene are SGHRS and YFSETQ. CDR3 coding DNA: TGCGCCAGCAGCTTGGAGTTGGGGGGAAGCACAGATACGCAGTATTTT. This encodes CASSLELGGSTDTQYF.

V is TRBV4-2 and J is TRBJ2-5; tentative D call: TRBD1 (6 bases). The CDR3 runs to 21 residues. Germline V gene data show CDR1 as LGHNA and CDR2 as YNFKEQ. Trimming left V 0 bases short and J 5 bases short, with 31 bases between. The CDR3 DNA reads TGTGCCAGCAGCCAAGATCCAGGGGCCGGCTGGGGCCGTGACGCCAGGGAGACCCAGTACTTC. It is translated as CASSQDPGAGWGRDARETQYF.

The chain uses TRBV3-1 and TRBJ1-2; D is perhaps TRBD1 (6 bases). The CDR3 consists of 16 residues. Germline CDR1 reads LGHDT; CDR2 reads YNNKEL (reference sequence). V was shortened by 3 bases and J by 4 bases, with 18 bases between the two germline ends. The CDR3 spells CASSHRGRGYIYGYTF. CDR3 nucleotide sequence: TGTGCCAGCAGCCATCGAGGGAGGGGGTACATCTATGGCTACACCTTC.

The rearrangement joins TRBV6-5 to TRBJ1-2, with a possible D match to TRBD1 (6 bases). This CDR3 spans 11 amino acids. Trimming pared 10 bases from V and 8 bases from J, leaving 14 bases between. Germline CDR1 and CDR2: MNHEY and SVGAGI. The CDR3 bases are TGTGCCACGCTACAGGGCCCGGGCTACACCTTC. Its translation is CATLQGPGYTF.

This clonotype came up many times. The chain joins TRBV29-1 to TRBJ2-3; 7 positions match TRBD1. This CDR3 is 12 amino acids long. V was clipped by 4 bases and J by 4 bases; unmatched bases: 2. CDR1 is SQVTM, CDR2 ANQGSEA, per germline. The DNA for the CDR3 is TGCAGCGTTGTCGACAGGGCAGATACGCAGTATTTT. Amino acid sequence: CSVVDRADTQYF.

V gene TRBV20-1 combines with J gene TRBJ1-4; a weak D match, TRBD1 (5 bases). CDR3 length: 13 amino acids. Looked up from germline, CDR1 is DFQATT and CDR2 is SNEGSKA (reference sequence). The V end was cut by 6 bases, the J end by 2 bases, with 10 bases between. CDR3 sequence: CSAAGTTNEKLFF. The CDR3 DNA is TGCAGTGCGGCAGGGACTACTAATGAAAAACTGTTTTTT.

The genes are TRBV2 and TRBJ1-2; D is unclear. CDR1 and CDR2 (germline): SNHLY, FYNNEI. There are 14 residues in the CDR3. V gave up 3 bases and J gave up 4 bases, with 12 bases separating them. The CDR3 sequence: CASSDPDLSYGYTF. CDR3 sequence (DNA): TGTGCCAGCAGTGACCCTGACTTGAGCTATGGCTACACCTTC. Using reference TRBV2 and TRBJ1-2 for the parts outside the CDR3, the full variable domain is EPEVTQTPSHQVTQMGQEVILRCVPISNHLYFYWYRQILGQKVEFLVSFYNNEISEKSEIFDDQFSVERPDGSNFTLKIRSTKLEDSAMYFCASSDPDLSYGYTFGSGTRLTVV.

The chain has TRBV29-1 and TRBJ1-5, with D possibly TRBD1 on 5 matching bases. This CDR3 has 12 amino acids. Trimming removed 4 bases from V and 3 bases from J, with 7 bases in between. The germline CDR1 and CDR2 sequences are SQVTM and ANQGSEA. Here the CDR3 reads CSVGGNNQPQHF. The CDR3, as DNA: TGCAGCGTTGGGGGGAACAATCAGCCCCAGCATTTT.

The chain has TRBV24-1 and TRBJ2-3; tentative D call: TRBD2 (6 bases). V lost 4 bases, J lost 9 bases, and 19 bases lay in between. This CDR3 has 15 amino acids. Germline V gene data show CDR1 as KGHDR and CDR2 as SFDVKD. CDR3 DNA: TGTGCCACCAGTGACGGGGTAAAAGCAGGAGGGACGCAGTATTTT. Translating it yields CATSDGVKAGGTQYF.

Only a few counts were recorded for this clonotype. This chain joins TRBV4-1 and TRBJ1-2; D gene uncertain. This CDR3 has 16 amino acids. V lost 0 bases and J lost 4, with 15 bases in between. Germline CDR1 and CDR2: MGHRA and YSYEKL. The CDR3 protein is CASSQDESGRPYGYTF. The CDR3 nucleotides read TGCGCCAGCAGCCAAGATGAGAGTGGGAGACCCTATGGCTACACCTTC.